The entry that follows covers one T cell receptor beta chain sequence. It lacks a known antigen. It has no much larger one-base neighbor in the sample; base qualities were not kept. CDR1 and CDR2 are read off the germline V gene as SGHRS and YFSETQ. CDR3 length: 14 amino acids, cysteine to phenylalanine. CDR3 DNA only is kept here, 42 bases in frame from base 1. The germline ends are 13 bases apart after V is trimmed by 5 bases and J by 2 bases. This record belongs to a study of blood T cell repertoires in COVID-19 (TCRdb year 2020). Study-level background: Samples covering the acute and convalescent phases of COVID-19 were provided by collaborators in the United States, Italy and Spain. The prospective study material was composed of cDNA or gDNA derived from T cells, B-cell-depleted T cells, or PBMCs. Deeply sampled blood TCRbeta repertoires from subjects exposed to, actively infected with, or recovered from COVID-19 were included in the dataset. The repertoires were released in a freely available public database meant as a resource for research on the immune response to SARS-CoV-2. The samples were drawn from the first 160 participants of the ongoing ImmuneRACE study and from 1,254 subjects provided by 6 global collaborators. Sample metadata almost always included a de-identified subject ID, COVID-19 status, age in years and sex. Where available, HLA class I and class II types were taken from metadata supplied by the sample provider and were not determined by assay-based typing.

In the prospective study, participants were about 18 to 100 years old, resided in about two dozen geographic areas of the United States, and were enrolled through a virtual design. In the prospective study, participants were assigned to cohorts based on the clinical history participants reported in a screening survey and a study questionnaire. Recovered participants in ImmuneRACE Cohort 3 were defined by two consecutive negative NP/OP PCR tests, clearance by a healthcare professional, or resolution of symptoms. In the prospective study, mobile phlebotomists collected whole blood, serum and a nasopharyngeal or oropharyngeal swab from each participant. Additional blood draws and questionnaires over an approximately 2-month period could optionally be provided by prospective study participants. Blood samples from the prospective study were shipped frozen or at room temperature prior to DNA extraction.

TCRbeta CDR3 regions were amplified from genomic DNA by means of the immunoSEQ Assay, a bias-controlled multiplex PCR. The paper's data handling went like this. The number of nucleated cells in each sample was estimated from the amplification of reference gene primers within the assay. To quantify the absolute abundance of each unique TCRbeta CDR3 rearrangement, sequence reads were collapsed and filtered. Productive Simpson clonality was computed per sample as the square root of Simpson's diversity index over productive rearrangements. TCRdb's version of the immuneACCESS table is confined to in-frame rearrangements and falls short of the full clone set. An unresolved V gene accounts for under half of the shortfall where checked; the remainder is of unknown origin. V and J calls and clone size are as listed in that table; D and trimming were resolved from the DNA. Within this sample are around 470,000 clones, with around 90% of them counted one time only. The ten largest account for under 0.7% of the sample.

General study outcomes and caveats: The quantity of clinical and demographic metadata differed by source and by participant and was supplied without curation.

Material: PBMCs or T cells enriched from blood (not recorded which). The rearrangement joined TRBV5-1 to TRBJ2-5, and perhaps TRBD2 as D gene, on 5 matching bases. The source of this sequence is a man in his late teens or twenties who had recovered from COVID-19. The sequence in DNA is TGCGCCAGCAGGACGGGAAGAGGGCAAGAGACCCAGTACTTC. Translated, it reads CASRTGRGQETQYF.